The clone carrying this T cell receptor beta chain has more than one count but fewer than ten. Its target is not known. TCRdb passed the RT-PCR reads through MiXCR, listing each CDR3 protein once. The table lists hundreds of thousands of distinct CDR3 sequences, just over 20% of them singletons. The length of the CDR3 is 16 residues. In germline, CDR1 is KGHSH, CDR2 LQKENI. V was clipped by 6 bases and J by 1 base, with 17 bases between them. The data are from a study of response to subunit inactivated influenza vaccine. Study conclusions and caveats: The authors proposed limited new T cell recruitment per seasonal influenza vaccination.

The V call is TRBV18, the J call TRBJ2-3; D possibly corresponds to TRBD1 (5 bases). The source of this sequence is a man aged 50 to 69 who received an inactivated influenza vaccine. The sequencing here drew on PBMCs from blood, taken 21 months after vaccination. CDR3 region: CASSRYHQGGTDTQYF. The CDR3 bases are TGTGCCAGCTCCCGATACCATCAGGGTGGCACAGATACGCAGTATTTT.